The 18 T cell receptor beta chains below all came from one sample that was sequenced in a study of blood T cell repertoires in COVID-19. TCRdb's table, derived via immunoSEQ multiplex PCR, lists solely in-frame clones and lacks some. The table lists hundreds of thousands of clones, approximately 90% of them singletons. The specimen was peripheral blood. These receptors were obtained from a man aged 55 to 70 with COVID-19, enrolled during active disease.

The chain links TRBV2 to TRBJ2-1, with 10 bases lining up with TRBD2. Germline V gene data show CDR1 as SNHLY and CDR2 as FYNNEI. This CDR3 has 14 residues. The J segment lost 5 bases and the V segment lost 6 bases, leaving 4 bases of the junction unmatched. The CDR3 protein is CASSLSGGNNEQFF. The CDR3 bases are TGTGCCAGCAGCCTTAGCGGGGGGAACAATGAGCAGTTCTTC.

This chain joins TRBV19 and TRBJ1-5; TRBD1 matches at 7 bases. With 4 bases clipped from V and 6 bases from J, the junction kept 6 bases outside the gene matches. Germline V CDR1 and CDR2: LNHDA, SQIVND (reference sequence). The CDR3 consists of 14 residues. The CDR3 reads CASSTTGVVQPQHF. CDR3 in DNA: TGTGCCAGTAGTACCACAGGGGTAGTTCAGCCCCAGCATTTT. Looking up the rest from reference TRBV19 and TRBJ1-5 gives the full variable domain: DGGITQSPKYLFRKEGQNVTLSCEQNLNHDAMYWYRQDPGQGLRLIYYSQIVNDFQKGDIAEGYSVSREKKESFPLTVTSAQKNPTAFYLCASSTTGVVQPQHFGDGTRLSIL.

The chain couples TRBV2 to TRBJ1-1; 8 bases agree with TRBD1. Trimming took 8 bases from V and 1 from J; bases not matched to a gene: 9. The CDR3 totals 15 residues. Germline V lookup: CDR1 SNHLY, CDR2 FYNNEI. The CDR3 reads CASSDRAGRNTEAFF. The DNA for the CDR3 is TGTGCCAGCTCGGACAGGGCGGGTCGGAACACTGAAGCTTTCTTT.

This CDR3 is CASSLMLRGGDGYTF. Written as DNA, the CDR3 is TGTGCCAGCAGCTTGATGCTTCGAGGAGGGGATGGCTACACCTTC. The chain joins TRBV5-4 to TRBJ1-2; tentatively, D is TRBD1 (5 bases). Germline V lookup: CDR1 SGHNT, CDR2 YYREEE (reference sequence). Between the trimmed V and J ends, which lost 1 base and 6 bases, there was a span of 16 bases. The CDR3 runs to 15 residues.

The chain employs TRBV3-1 (or the pseudogene TRBV3-2) and TRBJ2-7; 8 bases fit TRBD1. V lost 9 bases, J lost 3 bases, and 7 bases stayed unmatched. The germline CDR1 and CDR2 sequences are LGHDT and YNNKEL (reference sequence). CDR3 length: 13 amino acids. CDR3 residues: CARTRDRYYEQYF. The CDR3, as DNA: TGTGCCAGAACCCGGGACAGGTACTACGAGCAGTACTTC.

The rearrangement joins TRBV6-5 to TRBJ2-2, with D maybe TRBD1 (5 bases). Per germline, CDR1 MNHEY and CDR2 SVGAGI. This CDR3 has 12 amino acids. V was pared by 8 bases and J by 2 bases, with 6 bases between. CDR3 coding DNA: TGTGCCAGCGGGGCAAACACCGGGGAGCTGTTTTTT. Protein: CASGANTGELFF.

CDR3 nucleotides: TGTGCCAGCAGCCCCCGGGAGGGCATTAGCACAGATACGCAGTATTTT. Encoded protein: CASSPREGISTDTQYF. The V gene is TRBV5-8, the J gene TRBJ2-3, with 8 positions matching TRBD2. CDR3 length equals 16 residues. Looked up from germline, CDR1 is SGHTS and CDR2 is YDEGEE. The V segment lost 4 bases and the J segment 0 bases; nucleotides outside the gene matches: 7.

The chain joins TRBV7-9 to TRBJ1-5; 8 bases align to TRBD1. Germline trimming cut 5 bases from V and 5 bases from J; bases unmatched to any gene: 2. Germline V lookup: CDR1 SEHNR, CDR2 FQNEAQ (reference sequence). The CDR3 contains 13 residues. CDR3 coding DNA: TGTGCCAGCAGCAAGGGACAGGATCAGCCCCAGCATTTT. Protein sequence: CASSKGQDQPQHF.

The V and J genes are TRBV19 and TRBJ1-2; D unclear. This CDR3 is built from 13 residues. Germline V lookup: CDR1 LNHDA, CDR2 SQIVND (reference sequence). V gave up 7 bases and J gave up 4 bases, with 13 bases separating them. The CDR3 sequence is CASTMGQSYGYTF. The CDR3 bases are TGTGCCAGTACGATGGGCCAGTCCTATGGCTACACCTTC.

This rearrangement joins TRBV19 to TRBJ1-1; D perhaps matches TRBD1 (6 bases). CDR1 LNHDA and CDR2 SQIVND come from the germline V gene (reference sequence). With 6 bases removed from V and 1 base from J, the gap between germline ends came to 21 bases. This CDR3 has 17 residues. In nucleotides, the CDR3 is TGTGCCAGTAGGAACAGAGCGGGGGGACATCAGAACACTGAAGCTTTCTTT. Translated: CASRNRAGGHQNTEAFF.

V gene TRBV3-1 (or the pseudogene TRBV3-2) combines with J gene TRBJ1-3, with 8 bases fitting TRBD1. Germline V gives CDR1 LGHDT, CDR2 YNNKEL (reference sequence). V gave up 2 bases and J gave up 0 bases; unmatched junction bases: 0. The CDR3 contains 15 residues. The DNA for the CDR3 is TGTGCCAGCAGCCAAACAGGGGGCTCTGGAAACACCATATATTTT. Translated, it gives CASSQTGGSGNTIYF.

The chain employs TRBV6-2 or TRBV6-3 and TRBJ2-1, with 9 bases lining up with TRBD2. CDR3 length: 14 amino acids. J was trimmed by 7 bases and V by 5 bases; bases with no gene match: 6. Germline CDR1 and CDR2: MNHEY and SVGEGT. DNA of the CDR3: TGTGCCAGCAGTAAGGCGGGGGGGGTTAATGAGCAGTTCTTC. This sequence encodes CASSKAGGVNEQFF.

The rearrangement uses TRBV18 and TRBJ2-3, with 7 bases identical to TRBD2. The CDR3 contains 16 residues. The germline gives CDR1 KGHSH, CDR2 LQKENI. J gave up 2 bases and V 2 bases, and 7 bases lay outside the gene matches. CDR3 residues: CASSPAILANTDTQYF. CDR3 nucleotides: TGTGCCAGCTCACCAGCCATACTAGCGAACACAGATACGCAGTATTTT.

The V and J genes are TRBV18 and TRBJ1-4; 7 bases agree with TRBD1. The CDR3 runs to 14 residues. CDR1 is KGHSH and CDR2 is LQKENI in the germline V gene. The trim removed 3 bases at V and 7 bases at J, leaving 5 bases unmatched. The CDR3 is CASSPRGSSEKLFF. For the CDR3, the DNA is TGTGCCAGCTCACCCAGGGGGTCGAGTGAAAAACTGTTTTTT.

The V and J genes are TRBV11-2 and TRBJ2-2, with D uncertain. The CDR3 spans 13 residues. CDR1 is SGHAT and CDR2 is FQNNGV in the germline V gene. Trimming removed 5 bases at V and 6 bases at J, with 10 bases between. CDR3 residues: CASSQLGPGELFF. Written as DNA, the CDR3 is TGTGCCAGCAGCCAACTTGGGCCCGGGGAGCTGTTTTTT.

The rearrangement links TRBV7-2 to TRBJ2-1; tentatively, D is TRBD2 (6 bases). From germline, CDR1 is SGHTA and CDR2 FQGNSA. V was cut by 4 bases and J by 4 bases, with 14 bases left in between. The CDR3 covers 15 residues. The DNA for the CDR3 is TGTGCCAGCAGCTCGTCAGGAGGGGATTACAATGAGCAGTTCTTC. Its translation: CASSSSGGDYNEQFF.

The chain employs TRBV9 and TRBJ1-2; 12 nucleotides line up with TRBD1. CDR1 is SGDLS and CDR2 is YYNGEE in the germline V gene. CDR3 length equals 16 residues. Unmatched junction bases numbered 12, after V lost 4 bases and J lost 8 bases. The CDR3 coding sequence is TGTGCCAGCAGCCCGAAAGGGACAGGGGGCTCTCGCGGCTACACCTTC. The encoded protein is CASSPKGTGGSRGYTF.

The chain employs TRBV7-2 and TRBJ1-2, with D tentatively TRBD1 (6 bases). Trimming shortened V by 9 bases and J by 7 bases, and 18 bases separated the two germline ends. This CDR3 is built from 13 residues. Germline V lookup: CDR1 SGHTA, CDR2 FQGNSA. CDR3 in DNA: TGTGCCAGTCTGACCCCCGGGACATCTGGCTACACCTTC. Translating gives CASLTPGTSGYTF.